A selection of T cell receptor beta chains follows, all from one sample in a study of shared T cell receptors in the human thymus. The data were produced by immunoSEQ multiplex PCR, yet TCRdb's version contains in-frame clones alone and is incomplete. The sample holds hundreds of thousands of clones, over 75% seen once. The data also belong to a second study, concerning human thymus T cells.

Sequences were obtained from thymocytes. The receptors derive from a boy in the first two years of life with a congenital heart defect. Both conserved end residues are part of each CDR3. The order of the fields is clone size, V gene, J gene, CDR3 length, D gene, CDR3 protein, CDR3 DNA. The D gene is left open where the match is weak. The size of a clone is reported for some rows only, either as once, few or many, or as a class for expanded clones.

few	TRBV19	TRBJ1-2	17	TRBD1	CASSIGDRGLSDYGYTF	TGTGCCAGTAGTATAGGGGACAGGGGCCTTTCTGACTATGGCTACACCTTC
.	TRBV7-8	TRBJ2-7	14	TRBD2	CASTLAGGPYEQYF	TGTGCCAGCACCCTAGCGGGAGGCCCCTACGAGCAGTACTTC
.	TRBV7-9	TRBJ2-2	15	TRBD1	CASRGTGDYSGELFF	TGTGCCAGCAGGGGGACAGGGGATTATTCCGGGGAGCTGTTTTTT
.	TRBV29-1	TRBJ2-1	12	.	CSVVAGINEQFF	TGCAGCGTTGTCGCAGGGATCAATGAGCAGTTCTTC
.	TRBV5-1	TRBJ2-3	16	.	CASSGRTTLNADTQYF	TGCGCCAGCAGCGGCCGGACTACCCTTAACGCAGATACGCAGTATTTT
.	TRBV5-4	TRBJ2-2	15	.	CASSRRAPSTGELFF	TGTGCCAGCAGCCGCAGGGCCCCCTCCACCGGGGAGCTGTTTTTT
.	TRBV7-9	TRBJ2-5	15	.	CASSPQTGRRETQYF	TGTGCCAGCAGCCCTCAGACAGGGAGGCGGGAGACCCAGTACTTC
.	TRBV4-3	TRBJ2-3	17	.	CASSQDEHLRGGDTQYF	TGCGCCAGCAGCCAAGATGAACACCTGCGAGGCGGAGATACGCAGTATTTT
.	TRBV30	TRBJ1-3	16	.	CAWRDRRTECGNTIYF	TGTGCCTGGAGGGACCGGAGGACCGAGTGTGGAAACACCATATATTTT
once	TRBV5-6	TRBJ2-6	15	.	CASSLVGSGANVLTF	TGTGCCAGCAGCTTGGTGGGCTCAGGGGCCAACGTCCTGACTTTC
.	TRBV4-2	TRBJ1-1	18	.	CASSQRRGRGGLNTEAFF	TGTGCCAGCAGCCAGAGGAGGGGACGGGGAGGTTTGAACACTGAAGCTTTCTTT
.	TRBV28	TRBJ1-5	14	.	CASMGAYSNQPQHF	TGTGCCAGCATGGGGGCATATAGCAATCAGCCCCAGCATTTT
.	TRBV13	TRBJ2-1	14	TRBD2	CASSLGGRGNEQFF	TGTGCCAGCAGCTTAGGCGGGAGGGGCAATGAGCAGTTCTTC
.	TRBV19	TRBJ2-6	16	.	CASIRQGGFGANVLTF	TGTGCCAGTATACGGCAGGGTGGGTTTGGGGCCAACGTCCTGACTTTC
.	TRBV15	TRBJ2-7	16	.	CATSSTAAGSNYEQYF	TGTGCCACCAGCTCCACGGCAGCCGGGAGTAACTACGAGCAGTACTTC
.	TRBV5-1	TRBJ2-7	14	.	CASSWDDSSYEQYF	TGCGCCAGCAGCTGGGATGACAGCTCCTACGAGCAGTACTTC
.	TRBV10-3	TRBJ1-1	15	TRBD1	CAISESTGENTEAFF	TGTGCCATCAGTGAATCGACAGGGGAGAACACTGAAGCTTTCTTT
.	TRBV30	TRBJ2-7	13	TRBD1	CAWRKDRGYEQYF	TGTGCCTGGCGCAAAGACAGGGGCTACGAGCAGTACTTC
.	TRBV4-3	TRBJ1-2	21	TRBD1	CASSQEPRHRDRGHYGYGYTF	TGCGCCAGCAGCCAAGAACCCCGACACCGGGACAGGGGACACTACGGCTATGGCTACACCTTC
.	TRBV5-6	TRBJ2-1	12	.	CASSLEPGEQFF	TGTGCCAGCAGCTTGGAGCCCGGTGAGCAGTTCTTC
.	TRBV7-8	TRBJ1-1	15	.	CASSLAGWPRGEAFF	TGTGCCAGCAGCTTGGCGGGTTGGCCCCGGGGTGAAGCTTTCTTT
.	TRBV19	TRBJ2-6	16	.	CASSIDPSTGANVLTF	TGTGCCAGTAGTATAGATCCGAGCACGGGGGCCAACGTCCTGACTTTC
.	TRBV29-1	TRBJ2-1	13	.	CSVVDFSYNEQFF	TGCAGCGTTGTGGACTTCTCCTACAATGAGCAGTTCTTC
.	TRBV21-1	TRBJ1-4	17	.	CASSKEARHLTNEKLFF	TGTGCCAGCAGCAAAGAGGCCAGACACTTAACTAATGAAAAACTGTTTTTT